This TCR beta chain was sequenced in a study of post-analysis software for immune sequencing data. Whole-study context: Several disease courses (relapsing-remitting, secondary progressive and progressive-relapsing) of multiple sclerosis were included. Overall study results and limits: Relative to controls, patients with multiple sclerosis showed significantly lower normalized Chao1 diversity. TRBV segments more frequent in patients than in controls numbered roughly five and included TRBV5-6, TRBV5-1 and TRBV20-1. By F measure, strong co-clustering occurred among samples prepared in the same batch.

Presence of unique molecular identifiers characterized the TCR beta cDNA libraries. A few hundred thousand cDNA molecules were obtained from roughly 1.1 to 9.2 million T cells. MiXCR was run by TCRdb on the PCR reads, yielding one entry per CDR3 protein. This sample has fewer than 850,000 distinct CDR3 sequences, with 46% found just once. Germline lookup yields CDR1 DFQATT and CDR2 SNEGSKA (reference sequence). The trim removed 0 bases at V and 10 bases at J, leaving 14 bases unmatched. The CDR3 consists of 16 residues. Worth noting for this clonotype: What it binds is unknown.

The chain uses TRBV20-1 and TRBJ2-1, with 8 bases matching TRBD2. The sequencing input was blood. The sequence came from a girl aged 10 to 17 with multiple sclerosis. CDR3 sequence reads: CSARDLRLASVGEQFF. For the CDR3, the DNA is TGCAGTGCTAGAGATCTACGACTAGCGAGCGTGGGAGAGCAGTTCTTC.